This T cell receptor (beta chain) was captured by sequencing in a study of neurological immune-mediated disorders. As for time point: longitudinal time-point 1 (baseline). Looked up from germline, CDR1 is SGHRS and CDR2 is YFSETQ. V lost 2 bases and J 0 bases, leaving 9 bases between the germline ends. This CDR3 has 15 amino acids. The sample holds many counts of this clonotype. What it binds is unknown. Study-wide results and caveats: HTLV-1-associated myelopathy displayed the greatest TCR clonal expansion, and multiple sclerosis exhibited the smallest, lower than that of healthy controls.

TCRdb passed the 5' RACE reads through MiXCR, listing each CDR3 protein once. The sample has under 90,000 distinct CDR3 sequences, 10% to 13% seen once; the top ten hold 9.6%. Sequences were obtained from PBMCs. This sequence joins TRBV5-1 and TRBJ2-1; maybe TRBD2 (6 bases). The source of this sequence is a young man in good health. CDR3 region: CASSLDGSSYNEQFF. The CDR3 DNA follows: TGCGCCAGCAGCTTAGACGGGAGCTCCTACAATGAGCAGTTCTTC.